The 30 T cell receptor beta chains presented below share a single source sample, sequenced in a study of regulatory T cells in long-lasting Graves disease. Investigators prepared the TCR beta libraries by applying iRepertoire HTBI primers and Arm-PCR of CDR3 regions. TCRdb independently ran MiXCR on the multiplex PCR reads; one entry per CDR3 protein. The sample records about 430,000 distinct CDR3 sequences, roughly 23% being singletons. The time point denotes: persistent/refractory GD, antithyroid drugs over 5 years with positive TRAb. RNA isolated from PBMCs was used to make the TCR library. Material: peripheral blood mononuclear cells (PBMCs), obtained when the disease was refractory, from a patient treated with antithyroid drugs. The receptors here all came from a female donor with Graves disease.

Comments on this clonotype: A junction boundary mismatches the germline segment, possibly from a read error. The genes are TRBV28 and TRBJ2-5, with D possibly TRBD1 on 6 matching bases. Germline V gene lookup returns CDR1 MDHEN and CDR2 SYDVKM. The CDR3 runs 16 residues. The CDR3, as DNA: TGTGTCAGCAGTTCAGGGGTGGGACCGAACGAAGAGACCCAGTACTTC. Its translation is CVSSSGVGPNEETQYF.

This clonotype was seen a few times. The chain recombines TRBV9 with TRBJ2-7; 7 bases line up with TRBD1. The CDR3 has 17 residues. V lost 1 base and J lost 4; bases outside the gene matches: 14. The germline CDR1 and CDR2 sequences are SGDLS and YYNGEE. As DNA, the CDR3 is TGTGCCAGCAGCGTAAACCCCCGGCAGGGGGTAGGATACGAGCAGTACTTC. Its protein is CASSVNPRQGVGYEQYF.

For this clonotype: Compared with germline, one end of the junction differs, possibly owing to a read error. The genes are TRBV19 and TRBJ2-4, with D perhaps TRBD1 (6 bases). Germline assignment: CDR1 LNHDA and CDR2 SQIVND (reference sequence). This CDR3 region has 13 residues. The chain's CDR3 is CASSIDQGDIRYF. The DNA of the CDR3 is TGTGCCAGTAGTATAGATCAAGGGGACATTCGGTACTTC.

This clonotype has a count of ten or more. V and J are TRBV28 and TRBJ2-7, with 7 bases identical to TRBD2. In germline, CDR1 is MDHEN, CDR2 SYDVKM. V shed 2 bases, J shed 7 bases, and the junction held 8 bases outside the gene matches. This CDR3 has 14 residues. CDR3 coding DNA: TGTGCCAGCAGTTTACGACGGGGGGTAGTGGAGCAGTACTTC. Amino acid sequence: CASSLRRGVVEQYF. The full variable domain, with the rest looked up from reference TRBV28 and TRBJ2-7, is DVKVTQSSRYLVKRTGEKVFLECVQDMDHENMFWYRQDPGLGLRLIYFSYDVKMKEKGDIPEGYSVSREKKERFSLILESASTNQTSMYLCASSLRRGVVEQYFGPGTRLTVT.

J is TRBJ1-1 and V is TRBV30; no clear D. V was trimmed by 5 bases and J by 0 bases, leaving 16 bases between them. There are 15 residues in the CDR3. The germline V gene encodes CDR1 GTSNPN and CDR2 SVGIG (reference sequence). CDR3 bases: TGTGCCTGGGGGAGTGCTGACGGACTGAACACTGAAGCTTTCTTT. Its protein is CAWGSADGLNTEAFF.

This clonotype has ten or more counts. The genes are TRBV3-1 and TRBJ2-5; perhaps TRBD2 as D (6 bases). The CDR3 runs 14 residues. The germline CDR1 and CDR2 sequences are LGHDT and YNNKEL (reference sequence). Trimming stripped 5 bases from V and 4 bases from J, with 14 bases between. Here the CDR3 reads CASSGDSKPETQYF. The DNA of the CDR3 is TGTGCCAGCAGCGGGGACTCGAAGCCAGAGACCCAGTACTTC.

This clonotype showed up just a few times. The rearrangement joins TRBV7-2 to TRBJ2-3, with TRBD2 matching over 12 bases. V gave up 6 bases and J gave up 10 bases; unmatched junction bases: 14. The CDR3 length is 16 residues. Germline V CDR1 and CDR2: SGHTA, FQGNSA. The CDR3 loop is CASRMSSLAGGPSQYF. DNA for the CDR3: TGTGCCAGCAGAATGTCGTCGCTAGCGGGAGGGCCCTCGCAGTATTTT.

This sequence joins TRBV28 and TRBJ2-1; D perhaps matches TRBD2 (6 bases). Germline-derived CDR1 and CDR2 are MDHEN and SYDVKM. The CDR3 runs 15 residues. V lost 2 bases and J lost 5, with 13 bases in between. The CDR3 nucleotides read TGTGCCAGCAGTTTACAGGATAGCGGAAACAATGAGCAGTTCTTC. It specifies CASSLQDSGNNEQFF.

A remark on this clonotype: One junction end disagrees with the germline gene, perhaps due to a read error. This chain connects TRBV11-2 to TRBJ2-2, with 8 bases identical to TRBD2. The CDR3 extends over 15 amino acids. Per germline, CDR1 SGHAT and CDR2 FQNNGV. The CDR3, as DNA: TGTGCCAGCAGCTTCGAACTAGCGGTCACCGTGGAGCTGGTTTTT. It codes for CASSFELAVTVELVF.

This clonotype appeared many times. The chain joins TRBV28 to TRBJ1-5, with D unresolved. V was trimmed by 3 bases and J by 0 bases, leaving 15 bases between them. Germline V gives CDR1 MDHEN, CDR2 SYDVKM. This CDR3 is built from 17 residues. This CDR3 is CASSFPRGRYSNQPQHF. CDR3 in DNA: TGTGCCAGCAGTTTTCCCCGAGGGCGATATAGCAATCAGCCCCAGCATTTT.

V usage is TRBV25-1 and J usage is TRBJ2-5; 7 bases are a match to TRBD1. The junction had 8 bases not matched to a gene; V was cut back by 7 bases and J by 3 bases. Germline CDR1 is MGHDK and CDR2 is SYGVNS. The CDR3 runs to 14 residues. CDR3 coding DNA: TGTGCCAGCACGACCGACAGGGTTGAAGAGACCCAGTACTTC. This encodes CASTTDRVEETQYF. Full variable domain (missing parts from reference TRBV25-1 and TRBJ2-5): EADIYQTPRYLVIGTGKKITLECSQTMGHDKMYWYQQDPGMELHLIHYSYGVNSTEKGDLSSESTVSRIRTEHFPLTLESARPSHTSQYLCASTTDRVEETQYFGPGTRLLVL.

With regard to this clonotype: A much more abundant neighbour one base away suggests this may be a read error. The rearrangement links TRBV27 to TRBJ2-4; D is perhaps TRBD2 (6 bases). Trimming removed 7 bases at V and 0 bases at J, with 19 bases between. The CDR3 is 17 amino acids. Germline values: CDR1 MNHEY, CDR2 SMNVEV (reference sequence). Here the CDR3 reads CASTTLVGGIAKNIQYF. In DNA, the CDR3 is TGTGCCAGCACAACCTTAGTGGGAGGCATAGCCAAAAACATTCAGTACTTC.

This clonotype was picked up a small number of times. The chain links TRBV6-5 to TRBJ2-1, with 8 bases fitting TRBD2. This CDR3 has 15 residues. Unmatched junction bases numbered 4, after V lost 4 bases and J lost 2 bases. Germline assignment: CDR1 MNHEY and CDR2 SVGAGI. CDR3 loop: CASSFRGGTYNEQFF. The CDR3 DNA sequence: TGTGCCAGCAGTTTCCGCGGGGGGACCTACAATGAGCAGTTCTTC.

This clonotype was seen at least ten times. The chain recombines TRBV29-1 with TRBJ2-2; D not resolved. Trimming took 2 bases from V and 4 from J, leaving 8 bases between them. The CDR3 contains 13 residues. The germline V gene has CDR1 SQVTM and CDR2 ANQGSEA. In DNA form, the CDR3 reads TGCAGCGTTGAAAGGTCAGGCACCGGGGAGCTGTTTTTT. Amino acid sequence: CSVERSGTGELFF.

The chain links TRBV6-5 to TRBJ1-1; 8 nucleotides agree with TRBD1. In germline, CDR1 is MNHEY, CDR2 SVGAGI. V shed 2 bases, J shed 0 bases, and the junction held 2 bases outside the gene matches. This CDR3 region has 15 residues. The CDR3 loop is CASSYGDRLNTEAFF. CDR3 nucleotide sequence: TGTGCCAGCAGTTACGGGGACAGGCTGAACACTGAAGCTTTCTTT.

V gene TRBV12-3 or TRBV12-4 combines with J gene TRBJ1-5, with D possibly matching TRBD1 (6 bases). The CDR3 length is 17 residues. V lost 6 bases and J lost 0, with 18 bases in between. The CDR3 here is CASSLRRDIYSNQPQHF. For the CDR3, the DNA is TGTGCCAGCAGCTTAAGAAGGGACATTTATAGCAATCAGCCCCAGCATTTT.

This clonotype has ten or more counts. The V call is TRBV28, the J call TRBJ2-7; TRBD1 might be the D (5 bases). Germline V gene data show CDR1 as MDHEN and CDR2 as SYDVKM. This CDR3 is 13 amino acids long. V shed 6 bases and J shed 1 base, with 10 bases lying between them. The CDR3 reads CASRPQVSYEQYF. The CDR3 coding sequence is TGTGCCAGCAGACCACAGGTTTCCTACGAGCAGTACTTC. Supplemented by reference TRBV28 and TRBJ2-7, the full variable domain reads DVKVTQSSRYLVKRTGEKVFLECVQDMDHENMFWYRQDPGLGLRLIYFSYDVKMKEKGDIPEGYSVSREKKERFSLILESASTNQTSMYLCASRPQVSYEQYFGPGTRLTVT.

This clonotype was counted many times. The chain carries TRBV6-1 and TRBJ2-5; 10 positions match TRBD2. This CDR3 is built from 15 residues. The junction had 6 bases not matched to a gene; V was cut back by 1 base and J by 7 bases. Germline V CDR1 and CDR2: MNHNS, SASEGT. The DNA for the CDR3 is TGTGCCAGCAGTGAAGGAACTAGCGGGACTCGGACCCAGTACTTC. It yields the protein CASSEGTSGTRTQYF.

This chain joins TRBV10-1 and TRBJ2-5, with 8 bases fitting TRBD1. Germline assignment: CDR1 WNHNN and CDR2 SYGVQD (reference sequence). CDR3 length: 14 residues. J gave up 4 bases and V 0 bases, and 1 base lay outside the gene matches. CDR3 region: CASSESDRGETQYF. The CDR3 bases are TGCGCCAGCAGTGAGTCCGACAGGGGAGAGACCCAGTACTTC.

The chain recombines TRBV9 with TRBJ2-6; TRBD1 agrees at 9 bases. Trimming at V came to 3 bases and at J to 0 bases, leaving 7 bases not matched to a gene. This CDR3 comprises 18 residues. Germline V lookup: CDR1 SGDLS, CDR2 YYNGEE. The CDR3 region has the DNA TGTGCCAGCAGCGGACAGGGGGGTCCCTTCTCTGGGGCCAACGTCCTGACTTTC. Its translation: CASSGQGGPFSGANVLTF.

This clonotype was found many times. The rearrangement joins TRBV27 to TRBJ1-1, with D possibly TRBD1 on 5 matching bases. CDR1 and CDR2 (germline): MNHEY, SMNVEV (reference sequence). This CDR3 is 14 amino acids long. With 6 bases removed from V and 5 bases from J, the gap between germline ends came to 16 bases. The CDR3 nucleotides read TGTGCCAGCAGCCCGACGGGGGTCGGTACTGAAGCTTTCTTT. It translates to CASSPTGVGTEAFF.

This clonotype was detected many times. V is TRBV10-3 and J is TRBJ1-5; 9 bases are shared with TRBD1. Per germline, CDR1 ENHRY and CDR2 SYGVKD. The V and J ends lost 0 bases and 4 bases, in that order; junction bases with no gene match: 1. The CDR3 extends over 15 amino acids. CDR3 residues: CAISESTGGNQPQHF. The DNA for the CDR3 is TGTGCCATCAGTGAGTCGACAGGGGGTAATCAGCCCCAGCATTTT.

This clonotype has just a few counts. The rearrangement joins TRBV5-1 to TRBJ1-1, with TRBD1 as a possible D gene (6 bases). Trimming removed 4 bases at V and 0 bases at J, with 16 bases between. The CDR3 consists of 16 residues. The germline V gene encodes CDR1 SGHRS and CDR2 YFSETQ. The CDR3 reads CASSPGRGTMNTEAFF. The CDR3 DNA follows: TGCGCCAGCAGCCCTGGCAGGGGAACTATGAACACTGAAGCTTTCTTT.

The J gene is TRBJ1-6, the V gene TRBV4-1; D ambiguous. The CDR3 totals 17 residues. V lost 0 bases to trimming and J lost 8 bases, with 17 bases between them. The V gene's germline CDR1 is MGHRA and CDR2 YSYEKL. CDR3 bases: TGCGCCAGCAGCCAAGATGCTTTGCCCGGGGTTTATTCACCCCTCCACTTT. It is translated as CASSQDALPGVYSPLHF.

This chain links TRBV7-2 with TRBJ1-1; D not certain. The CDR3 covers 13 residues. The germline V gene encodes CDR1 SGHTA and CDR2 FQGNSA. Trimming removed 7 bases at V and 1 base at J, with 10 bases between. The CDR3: CASNLGGNTEAFF. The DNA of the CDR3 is TGTGCCAGCAATCTGGGCGGGAACACTGAAGCTTTCTTT.

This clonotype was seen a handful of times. Written as DNA, the CDR3 is TGTGCCAGCACCCGACAGGATCAGCCCCAGCATTTT. Translation gives CASTRQDQPQHF. The chain carries TRBV5-6 and TRBJ1-5; D possibly corresponds to TRBD1 (6 bases). The CDR3 consists of 12 residues. Looked up from germline, CDR1 is SGHDT and CDR2 is YYEEEE. The V and J ends lost 6 bases and 5 bases respectively, with 9 bases between them.

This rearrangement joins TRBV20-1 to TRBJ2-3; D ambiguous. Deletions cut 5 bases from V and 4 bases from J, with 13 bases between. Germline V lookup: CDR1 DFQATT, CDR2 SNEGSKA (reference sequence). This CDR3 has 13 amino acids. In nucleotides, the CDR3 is TGCAGTGCTGCCGGTTGGGTCCCAGATACGCAGTATTTT. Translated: CSAAGWVPDTQYF.

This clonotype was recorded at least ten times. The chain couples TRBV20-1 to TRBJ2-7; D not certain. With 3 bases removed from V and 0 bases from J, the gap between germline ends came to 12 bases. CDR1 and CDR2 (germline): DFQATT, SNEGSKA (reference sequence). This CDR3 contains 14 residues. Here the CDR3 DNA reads TGCAGTGCTAGTGGTGTTGGAAGCTCCTACGAGCAGTACTTC. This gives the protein CSASGVGSSYEQYF.

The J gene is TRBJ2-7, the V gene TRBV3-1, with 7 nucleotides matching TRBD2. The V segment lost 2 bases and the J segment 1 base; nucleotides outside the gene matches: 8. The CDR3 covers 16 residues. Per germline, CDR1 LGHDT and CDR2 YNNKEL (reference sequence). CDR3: CASSQFGGRTSYEQYF. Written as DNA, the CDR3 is TGTGCCAGCAGCCAATTCGGCGGGAGAACATCCTACGAGCAGTACTTC.

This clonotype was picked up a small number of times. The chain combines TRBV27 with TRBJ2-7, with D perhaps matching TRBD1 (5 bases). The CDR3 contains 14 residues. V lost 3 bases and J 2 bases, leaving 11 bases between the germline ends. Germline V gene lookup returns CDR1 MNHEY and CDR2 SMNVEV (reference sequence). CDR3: CASSLQGAAYEQYF. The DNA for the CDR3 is TGTGCCAGCAGTTTGCAGGGTGCTGCCTACGAGCAGTACTTC.